This T cell receptor beta chain was retrieved from a study of T cell responses to AZD1222 COVID-19 vaccine. The data were produced by immunoSEQ multiplex PCR, yet TCRdb's version contains in-frame clones alone and is incomplete. The sample includes under 150,000 clones, roughly 88% of them seen just once. This specimen consisted of peripheral blood, obtained 28 days after the second AZD1222 dose. The clonotype originates from an adult who received the AZD1222 COVID-19 vaccine.

Here the CDR3 reads CASSIGLAGGKETQYF. The CDR3 DNA follows: TGTGCCAGCAGCATAGGACTAGCGGGGGGTAAAGAGACCCAGTACTTC. J is TRBJ2-5 and V is TRBV7-7, with TRBD2 matching over 14 bases. The junction had 5 bases not matched to a gene; V was cut back by 5 bases and J by 3 bases. The CDR3 length is 16 residues. Germline values: CDR1 SSHAT, CDR2 FNYEAQ (reference sequence). The full variable domain, in which reference TRBV7-7 and TRBJ2-5 provide the parts outside the CDR3, is GAGVSQSPRYKVTKRGQDVTLRCDPISSHATLYWYQQALGQGPEFLTYFNYEAQPDKSGLPSDRFSAERPEGSISTLTIQRTEQRDSAMYRCASSIGLAGGKETQYFGPGTRLLVL.